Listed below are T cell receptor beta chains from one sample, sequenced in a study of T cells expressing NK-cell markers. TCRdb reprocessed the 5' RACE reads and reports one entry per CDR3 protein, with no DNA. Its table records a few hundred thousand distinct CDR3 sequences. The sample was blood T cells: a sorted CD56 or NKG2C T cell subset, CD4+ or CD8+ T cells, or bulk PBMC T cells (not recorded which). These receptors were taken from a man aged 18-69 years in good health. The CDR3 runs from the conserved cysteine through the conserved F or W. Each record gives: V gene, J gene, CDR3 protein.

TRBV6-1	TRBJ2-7	CASSKQMPSGGPYEQYF
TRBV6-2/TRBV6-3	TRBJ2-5	CASSFRQGWETQYF
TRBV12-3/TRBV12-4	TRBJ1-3	CASSFGRNTIYF
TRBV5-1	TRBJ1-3	CASSTGGAGSGNTIYF
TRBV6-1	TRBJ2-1	CASSEAKGGRFSGNEQFF
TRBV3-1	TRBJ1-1	CASSHRQGLGTEAFF
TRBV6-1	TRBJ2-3	CASRRTSGGEGGYF
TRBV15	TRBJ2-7	CATSTRLEQYF
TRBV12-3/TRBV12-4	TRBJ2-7	CASSSRRMYEQYF
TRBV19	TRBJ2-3	CASSILGSSDTQYF
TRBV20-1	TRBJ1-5	CSVKGTGNQPQHF
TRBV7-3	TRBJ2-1	CASSTLSSAVNEQFF
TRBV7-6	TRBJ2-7	CASSPRTITYEQYF
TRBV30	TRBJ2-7	CAWSSGLAGSYEQYF
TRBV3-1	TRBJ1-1	CASSQAGFLTAFF
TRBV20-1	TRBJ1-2	CSASSAAQGSNYGYTF
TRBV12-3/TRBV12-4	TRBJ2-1	CASSYRYPDNEQFF
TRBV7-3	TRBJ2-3	CASSLWGGGNTDTQYF
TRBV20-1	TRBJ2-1	CSASSTGTGVTNEQFF
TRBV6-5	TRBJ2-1	CASSYPPGQRTYNEQFF
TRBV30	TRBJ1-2	CAWRPNTDFYGYTF